The rows below give T cell receptor beta chains drawn from one sample of a study of blood T cell repertoires in COVID-19. Here immunoSEQ multiplex PCR was the method, and the copy in TCRdb shows in-frame clones only, minus some. The sample records tens of thousands of clones, roughly 80% being singletons. The source material was peripheral blood. Every receptor here comes from a man in his sixties or seventies with acute or convalescent COVID-19. The CDR3 runs from the conserved cysteine through the conserved F or W. Each record gives: V gene, clone size, D gene, J gene, CDR3 protein, CDR3 DNA. D genes are given only for firm matches. Not all rows give a size; the values are once, few, many and, for expanded clones, a class.

TRBV25-1,-,-,TRBJ1-6,CASRMDSYNSPLHF,TGTGCCAGCAGGATGGACAGTTATAATTCACCCCTCCACTTT
TRBV10-2,-,-,TRBJ2-7,CASLEGGPLGEQYF,TGCGCCAGCCTCGAGGGGGGGCCCCTGGGCGAGCAGTACTTC
TRBV6-1,-,TRBD1,TRBJ2-5,CATLKDRGETQYF,TGTGCCACCCTAAAGGACAGGGGAGAGACCCAGTACTTC
TRBV7-8,-,-,TRBJ2-7,CASSLVFLGAEQYF,TGTGCCAGCAGCTTAGTCTTTCTAGGGGCCGAGCAGTACTTC
TRBV7-9,-,-,TRBJ2-7,CASTPGAVPSEQYF,TGTGCCAGCACCCCAGGGGCGGTTCCCTCCGAGCAGTACTTC
TRBV25-1,-,TRBD2,TRBJ2-7,CASSGLAGGPREQYF,TGTGCCAGCAGCGGACTAGCGGGAGGGCCTCGGGAGCAGTACTTC
TRBV28,-,TRBD2,TRBJ2-5,CASTVAGGRETQYF,TGTGCCAGCACGGTAGCGGGAGGGCGGGAGACCCAGTACTTC
TRBV2,-,TRBD1,TRBJ2-7,CATGTGESYEQYF,TGTGCCACAGGGACAGGGGAATCCTACGAGCAGTACTTC
TRBV28,-,-,TRBJ2-3,CASSQLSLDTQYF,TGTGCCAGCAGTCAACTTTCGCTGGATACGCAGTATTTT
TRBV19,-,-,TRBJ2-2,CATRPQAGVTGELFF,TGTGCCACCCGCCCACAGGCAGGGGTAACCGGGGAGCTGTTTTTT
TRBV19,-,-,TRBJ2-1,CASSQPARVGSYNEQFF,TGTGCCAGTAGTCAACCAGCCCGGGTCGGCTCCTACAATGAGCAGTTCTTC
TRBV9,-,TRBD1,TRBJ2-7,CASSARQGSSYEQYF,TGTGCCAGCAGCGCCCGACAGGGGTCATCCTACGAGCAGTACTTC
TRBV27,-,TRBD1,TRBJ2-1,CASSDQGQGGARDRYNEQFF,TGTGCCAGCAGTGACCAGGGACAGGGGGGAGCGCGGGATCGCTACAATGAGCAGTTCTTC
TRBV4-2,-,-,TRBJ1-5,CASSQDRGGRAQHF,TGTGCCAGCAGCCAAGATCGGGGGGGGCGGGCCCAGCATTTT
TRBV14,once,TRBD1,TRBJ1-2,CASSPLDSTGANYGYTF,TGTGCCAGCAGCCCCCTGGACTCTACAGGGGCTAACTATGGCTACACCTTC
TRBV28,-,TRBD2,TRBJ2-1,CASTTQRGGAGGIHEQFF,TGTGCCAGCACCACTCAACGCGGGGGAGCGGGAGGCATCCATGAGCAGTTCTTC
TRBV6-5,-,-,TRBJ2-1,CASGRGGSYNEQFF,TGTGCCAGCGGCCGCGGAGGCTCCTACAATGAGCAGTTCTTC
TRBV19,-,TRBD2,TRBJ2-1,CASTPGTSGIEQFF,TGTGCCAGTACCCCGGGGACTAGCGGGATTGAGCAGTTCTTC